The 18 T cell receptor beta chains below all came from one sample that was sequenced in a study of blood T cell repertoires in COVID-19. Generated by immunoSEQ multiplex PCR, the TCRdb table keeps only in-frame clones and is missing some. The table lists roughly 260,000 clones, 88% of them singletons, with around 10% in the top ten. Sequencing was performed on peripheral blood. The receptors were sampled from a woman younger than 45 with COVID-19, enrolled during active disease.

A note on this clone: Other DNA sequences within the sample encode an identical CDR3. The J gene is TRBJ2-1, the V gene TRBV6-5, with 7 positions matching TRBD2. Looked up from germline, CDR1 is MNHEY and CDR2 is SVGAGI. The CDR3 has 15 residues. After removal of 3 bases from V and 0 bases from J, the junction contained 2 bases not matched to a gene. The CDR3, as DNA: TGTGCCAGCAGTTATTCTAGCGGCTCCTACAATGAGCAGTTCTTC. It yields the protein CASSYSSGSYNEQFF.

The gene calls are TRBV19 and TRBJ1-2; 9 nucleotides align to TRBD1. Germline assignment: CDR1 LNHDA and CDR2 SQIVND (reference sequence). Trimming at V came to 9 bases and at J to 2 bases, leaving 10 bases not matched to a gene. CDR3 length equals 15 residues. In nucleotides, the CDR3 is TGTGCCAGCAACGCGAGAGGGACAGGGAACTATGGCTACACCTTC. Amino acids: CASNARGTGNYGYTF.

This chain joins TRBV10-1 and TRBJ2-7; 7 bases are a match to TRBD1. The ends lost 5 bases at V and 0 bases at J; junction bases unmatched: 4. CDR3 length: 14 amino acids. Germline values: CDR1 WNHNN, CDR2 SYGVQD (reference sequence). The CDR3 here is CASSPDRSSYEQYF. Written as DNA, the CDR3 is TGCGCCAGCAGTCCGGACAGGAGCTCCTACGAGCAGTACTTC.

The chain carries TRBV10-3 and TRBJ1-2, with 11 positions matching TRBD1. There are 15 residues in the CDR3. In germline, CDR1 is ENHRY, CDR2 SYGVKD. The ends lost 2 bases at V and 2 bases at J; junction bases unmatched: 1. This chain's CDR3 is CAISERDRGNYGYTF. The CDR3 coding sequence is TGTGCCATCAGTGAGAGGGACAGGGGGAACTATGGCTACACCTTC.

This clone was recorded a few times. This chain connects TRBV6-5 to TRBJ1-1, with D tentatively TRBD1 (5 bases). The V end lost 11 bases, the J end lost 4 bases, and 17 bases lay between the germline ends. The CDR3 is 13 amino acids. Germline V gene sequence: CDR1 MNHEY, CDR2 SVGAGI. CDR3 nucleotide sequence: TGTGCCGCCCACGGGGCGGGAGGCACTGAAGCTTTCTTT. Its translation: CAAHGAGGTEAFF.

The chain is built from TRBV5-1 and TRBJ1-2, with D maybe TRBD1 (5 bases). CDR1 is SGHRS, CDR2 YFSETQ, per germline. Trimming shortened V by 1 base and J by 2 bases, and 9 bases separated the two germline ends. The CDR3 loop spans 14 amino acids. The CDR3 DNA sequence: TGCGCCAGCAGCTTGCGGGGACTAAACTATGGCTACACCTTC. The encoded protein is CASSLRGLNYGYTF.

This sequence joins TRBV5-4 and TRBJ2-1; the match to TRBD2 covers 8 bases. With 5 bases clipped from V and 8 bases from J, the junction kept 15 bases outside the gene matches. CDR1 is SGHNT and CDR2 is YYREEE in the germline V gene (reference sequence). This CDR3 has 16 amino acids. The DNA for the CDR3 is TGTGCCAGCAGACTGTCCCCCAGCGGGAGAGTGTATGAGCAGTTCTTC. This codes for CASRLSPSGRVYEQFF.

The chain links TRBV19 to TRBJ2-2; 10 bases align to TRBD2. CDR1 LNHDA and CDR2 SQIVND come from the germline V gene (reference sequence). The CDR3 spans 17 residues. After removal of 7 bases from V and 4 bases from J, the junction contained 12 bases not matched to a gene. The DNA for the CDR3 is TGTGCCAGTATAGGATGGGCTAGCGGGAGCCCCACCGGGGAGCTGTTTTTT. Its protein is CASIGWASGSPTGELFF.

The chain couples TRBV24-1 to TRBJ2-1; 12 bases agree with TRBD1. The CDR3 is 15 amino acids. V trimming: 10 bases; J trimming: 9 bases; junction bases outside the gene matches: 12. The V gene's germline CDR1 is KGHDR and CDR2 SFDVKD. CDR3 sequence reads: CATDQPGQGAGEQFF. The CDR3 region has the DNA TGTGCCACAGATCAGCCGGGACAGGGGGCTGGTGAGCAGTTCTTC.

A single count supports this clone. The V and J genes are TRBV19 and TRBJ2-1; TRBD2 might be the D (6 bases). The germline V gene has CDR1 LNHDA and CDR2 SQIVND (reference sequence). V dropped 1 base and J dropped 3 bases, with 7 bases sitting between them. The CDR3 runs 14 residues. The CDR3 protein is CASSIAGVYNEQFF. Written as DNA, the CDR3 is TGTGCCAGTAGTATAGCGGGAGTCTACAATGAGCAGTTCTTC.

The gene calls are TRBV19 and TRBJ1-1; TRBD1 agrees at 8 bases. V shed 0 bases and J 6 bases; nucleotides not matched to a gene: 6. This CDR3 contains 15 residues. Per germline, CDR1 LNHDA and CDR2 SQIVND (reference sequence). CDR3 region: CASSIDQGASPEAFF. Written as DNA, the CDR3 is TGTGCCAGTAGTATAGATCAGGGGGCCAGCCCTGAAGCTTTCTTT. The full variable domain, in which reference TRBV19 and TRBJ1-1 provide the parts outside the CDR3, is DGGITQSPKYLFRKEGQNVTLSCEQNLNHDAMYWYRQDPGQGLRLIYYSQIVNDFQKGDIAEGYSVSREKKESFPLTVTSAQKNPTAFYLCASSIDQGASPEAFFGQGTRLTVV.

Details on this clone: At the DNA level, this CDR3 is encoded by other sequences in the same sample as well. The rearrangement links TRBV20-1 to TRBJ2-1; D call uncertain. Germline V lookup: CDR1 DFQATT, CDR2 SNEGSKA (reference sequence). The CDR3 contains 11 residues. Trimming shortened V by 3 bases and J by 4 bases, and 4 bases separated the two germline ends. The CDR3 nucleotides read TGCAGTGCTAGCTCGTACAATGAGCAGTTCTTC. Its protein product is CSASSYNEQFF.

The V call is TRBV19, the J call TRBJ1-1, with a possible D match to TRBD1 (5 bases). Trimming left V 7 bases short and J 4 bases short, with 16 bases between. CDR1 and CDR2 (germline): LNHDA, SQIVND (reference sequence). The CDR3 runs to 14 residues. The chain's CDR3 is CASTLGPGGTEAFF. The DNA of the CDR3 is TGTGCCAGTACCTTGGGGCCGGGGGGCACTGAAGCTTTCTTT.

The chain recombines TRBV10-3 with TRBJ1-1; the D is unclear. Germline V gene lookup returns CDR1 ENHRY and CDR2 SYGVKD. The V and J ends lost 1 base and 5 bases respectively, with 14 bases between them. This CDR3 spans 15 amino acids. The CDR3 nucleotides read TGTGCCATCAGTGAGTTAGGACTGCAAAATACTGAAGCTTTCTTT. The encoded protein is CAISELGLQNTEAFF.

This clone came up once. This rearrangement joins TRBV5-6 to TRBJ2-7; TRBD1 agrees at 7 bases. Per the germline V gene, CDR1 is SGHDT and CDR2 is YYEEEE. V gave up 3 bases and J gave up 0 bases; unmatched junction bases: 12. This CDR3 comprises 17 residues. The CDR3 region has the DNA TGTGCCAGCAGCTGGGGGCGCAGGGGGTTAAGCTCCTACGAGCAGTACTTC. The encoded protein is CASSWGRRGLSSYEQYF.

This chain connects TRBV28 to TRBJ1-5; TRBD1 matches at 9 bases. The germline CDR1 and CDR2 sequences are MDHEN and SYDVKM. This CDR3 contains 15 residues. With V trimmed by 5 bases and J by 4 bases, 6 bases remained unmatched. The CDR3 protein is CASSDLTGGNQPQHF. The CDR3 nucleotides are TGTGCCAGCAGTGACCTGACAGGGGGGAATCAGCCCCAGCATTTT.

J is TRBJ2-3 and V is TRBV19, with TRBD2 identical over 11 bases. The CDR3 has 18 residues. Trimming removed 7 bases from V and 0 bases from J; junction bases left unmatched: 12. Germline CDR1 reads LNHDA; CDR2 reads SQIVND (reference sequence). Written as DNA, the CDR3 is TGTGCCAGTACGGAGACAAGGACTAGCGGGTCTAGCACAGATACGCAGTATTTT. Translating gives CASTETRTSGSSTDTQYF.

This chain's CDR3 is CASSLTGLPRGYEQYF. For the CDR3, the DNA is TGTGCCAGCAGTTTGACGGGACTCCCGAGGGGATACGAGCAGTACTTC. The rearrangement joins TRBV27 to TRBJ2-7; possibly TRBD2 for D (6 bases). The CDR3 consists of 16 residues. CDR1 is MNHEY, CDR2 SMNVEV, per germline (reference sequence). The ends were cut back, 3 bases at V and 4 bases at J, with 19 bases in the middle.